This paragraph reports one T cell receptor (beta chain). These data are taken from a study of blood T cell repertoires in COVID-19. The assay was immunoSEQ multiplex PCR, and TCRdb's table has in-frame clones only and misses some. The table includes some 140,000 clones, 84% detected once. Sequencing input: PBMCs or T cells enriched from blood (not recorded which). The sequence was obtained from a man in his forties with acute COVID-19.

CDR3: CASSQDFTGDSYEQYF. The CDR3 nucleotides are TGCGCCAGCAGCCAAGATTTTACAGGGGACTCCTACGAGCAGTACTTC. This chain connects TRBV4-3 to TRBJ2-7; TRBD1 matches 7 bases. Looked up from germline, CDR1 is LGHNA and CDR2 is YSLEER. The junction had 5 bases not matched to a gene; V was cut back by 0 bases and J by 0 bases. CDR3 length: 16 amino acids.